What follows are 4 T cell receptor beta chains derived from one specimen sequenced in a study of response to subunit inactivated influenza vaccine (dated by TCRdb to the late 2010s). Receptor amplification or capture employed RT-PCR. Sequencing used an Illumina HiSeq 2500. TCRdb took the public reads, trimmed them with fastp at Q25, ran MiXCR for clone calling and kept in-frame beta chains. Rows are combined by CDR3 protein, so each entry shows the most common genes and DNA. For this sample the table gives about 610,000 distinct CDR3 sequences, of which less than 15% were detected only once. Jointly, the top ten make up roughly 10% of the sample. Source: PBMCs from blood, taken 11 to 12 days after vaccination. The receptors stem from a man in his fifties or sixties who received an inactivated influenza vaccine. Donor details come from another sample of the same person, matched by shared clones.

A few counts support this clonotype. The rearrangement links TRBV20-1 to TRBJ2-1; TRBD2 matches 11 bases. The CDR3 extends over 15 amino acids. The J segment lost 3 bases and the V segment lost 3 bases, leaving 4 bases of the junction unmatched. Germline CDR1 DFQATT, CDR2 SNEGSKA (reference sequence). This chain's CDR3 is CSASGLAGFYNEQFF. The DNA of the CDR3 is TGCAGTGCTAGTGGACTAGCGGGTTTCTACAATGAGCAGTTCTTC.

This clonotype was observed a few times. V gene TRBV5-1 combines with J gene TRBJ2-4; D uncertain. The V and J ends lost 4 bases and 7 bases respectively, with 15 bases between them. Germline V gene sequence: CDR1 SGHRS, CDR2 YFSETQ. CDR3 length: 14 amino acids. CDR3 coding DNA: TGCGCCAGCAGCGGTACGGTCGCCCGCAACATTCAGTACTTC. Residues: CASSGTVARNIQYF.

In this sample, this clonotype turned up a few times. V is TRBV19 and J is TRBJ1-1; possibly TRBD1 for D (5 bases). Germline loops: CDR1 LNHDA, CDR2 SQIVND (reference sequence). This CDR3 is built from 13 residues. With 8 bases removed from V and 1 base from J, the gap between germline ends came to 11 bases. The CDR3 region has the DNA TGTGCCAGTGGCACCGGGACGAACACTGAAGCTTTCTTT. It is translated as CASGTGTNTEAFF.

The rearrangement links TRBV7-8 to TRBJ2-2; D may be TRBD2 (6 bases). The CDR3 sequence is 15 residues long. The V and J ends lost 5 bases and 6 bases respectively, with 16 bases between them. Germline CDR1 is SGHVS and CDR2 is FQNEAQ. CDR3 protein: CASSLKGLLAGELFF. The CDR3 DNA reads as TGTGCCAGCAGCCTCAAGGGACTTCTCGCCGGGGAGCTGTTTTTT.